The clone carrying this T cell receptor (beta chain) came up many times. As yet, its antigen is unknown. This CDR3 spans 13 amino acids. Trimming pared 7 bases from V and 1 base from J, leaving 10 bases between. Germline CDR1 MNHEY, CDR2 SVGAGI. Time point given: sample taken at primary tumor resection. In each case, whole RNA from tumor, nontumor lung or frozen PBMC was sequenced unsorted. This sample was taken from a study of spatial heterogeneity in lung cancer. Broader study findings: Compared with follow-up, resection was when ubiquitous expanded tumor TCRs appeared in blood more.

TCRdb independently ran MiXCR on the 5' RACE reads; one entry per CDR3 protein. The data show about 23,000 distinct CDR3 sequences, roughly 4.7% seen once. The rearrangement links TRBV6-5 to TRBJ1-1; D may be TRBD1 (5 bases). The clonotype originates from a male donor with early-stage non-small cell lung cancer. Specimen: PBMCs, collected at surgery. This CDR3 is CASNQGKNTEAFF. In nucleotides, the CDR3 is TGTGCCAGCAACCAGGGCAAGAACACTGAAGCTTTCTTT.